Below are 20 T cell receptor beta chains sequenced from a single sample in a study of T cells in Graves' hyperthyroidism and ophthalmopathy. Using RNA transcripts as the source, TCR beta CDR3 regions were amplified. Primed by the HTBI set, a first-round RT-PCR was run on the TCR CDR3. TCRdb independently ran MiXCR on the multiplex PCR reads; one entry per CDR3 protein. The profile shows hundreds of thousands of distinct CDR3 sequences, roughly 14% of them singletons. The specimen sequenced was blood. The receptors were sampled from a woman aged 45 to 65 with Graves' ophthalmopathy.

The rearrangement joins TRBV19 to TRBJ1-1; tentative D call: TRBD1 (5 bases). Germline V gives CDR1 LNHDA, CDR2 SQIVND (reference sequence). Trimming removed 3 bases at V and 5 bases at J, with 16 bases between. The CDR3 contains 15 residues. The CDR3 DNA follows: TGTGCCAGTAGTATCCCCGGGCGGGGGGGAACTGAAGCTTTCTTT. Translation gives CASSIPGRGGTEAFF.

This clonotype has at least ten counts. The J gene is TRBJ2-7, the V gene TRBV6-5; weak D call: TRBD2 (5 bases). The germline V gene has CDR1 MNHEY and CDR2 SVGAGI. V was trimmed by 2 bases and J by 5 bases, leaving 13 bases between them. The CDR3 has 14 amino acids. CDR3 loop: CASSYQAAGHEQYF. DNA for the CDR3: TGTGCCAGCAGTTACCAAGCGGCTGGCCACGAGCAGTACTTC.

The chain joins TRBV6-2 or TRBV6-3 to TRBJ2-2; D remains unclear. This CDR3 region has 17 residues. V shed 2 bases and J shed 7 bases, with 20 bases lying between them. CDR1 and CDR2 (germline): MNHEY, SVGEGT. The CDR3 coding sequence is TGTGCCAGCAGTTACCTATTTACAACGAGGTGGATCGGGGAGCTGTTTTTT. It specifies CASSYLFTTRWIGELFF.

The sample holds many counts of this clonotype. V and J are TRBV19 and TRBJ1-5; D remains unclear. Germline CDR1 is LNHDA and CDR2 is SQIVND (reference sequence). V was cut by 3 bases and J by 2 bases, with 20 bases left in between. CDR3 length equals 18 residues. Written as DNA, the CDR3 is TGTGCCAGTAGTATGGAGGCCAGCCTACCCGCTGGCAATCAGCCCCAGCATTTT. As protein: CASSMEASLPAGNQPQHF.

This clonotype has at least ten counts. The chain is built from TRBV12-3 or TRBV12-4 and TRBJ1-2; 9 nucleotides align to TRBD1. The J segment lost 2 bases and the V segment lost 10 bases, leaving 11 bases of the junction unmatched. CDR3 size: 15 residues. CDR3 amino acids: CATTLTGGSNYGYTF. The DNA for the CDR3 is TGTGCCACCACTCTTACAGGGGGCTCCAACTATGGCTACACCTTC.

The table lists this clonotype with many counts. This chain uses TRBV9 with TRBJ2-1; D perhaps matches TRBD1 (6 bases). V shed 0 bases and J shed 7 bases, with 20 bases lying between them. The CDR3 spans 17 residues. Germline V gives CDR1 SGDLS, CDR2 YYNGEE. CDR3 coding DNA: TGTGCCAGCAGCGTAGCGTCCTTGATGGGGGCCGTTAATGAGCAGTTCTTC. This translates into CASSVASLMGAVNEQFF.

A remark on this clonotype: The junction departs from the called germline gene at one end, perhaps through a read error. The CDR3: CASSQDGRSNQPHHF. The CDR3 bases are TGCGCCAGCAGCCAAGATGGCCGGAGCAATCAGCCCCATCATTTT. The V and J genes are TRBV4-3 and TRBJ1-5; D is unclear. The CDR3 extends over 15 amino acids. CDR1 is LGHNA, CDR2 YSLEER, per germline.

At least ten counts were recorded for this clonotype. The V gene is TRBV2, the J gene TRBJ2-7; D is tentatively TRBD1 or TRBD2 (5 bases each). Germline-derived CDR1 and CDR2 are SNHLY and FYNNEI. The V end was cut by 7 bases, the J end by 4 bases, with 14 bases between. CDR3 length: 13 residues. The CDR3 DNA reads TGTGCCAGCAACAGACAAGAGGGGTACGAGCAGTACTTC. It specifies CASNRQEGYEQYF.

This clonotype was counted ten times or more. The chain uses TRBV5-5 and TRBJ1-1; weak D call: TRBD1 (5 bases). Per germline, CDR1 SGHKS and CDR2 YYEKEE (reference sequence). V lost 2 bases and J lost 2, with 10 bases in between. This CDR3 contains 14 residues. DNA of the CDR3: TGTGCCAGCAGCTTACGGGGGATAAACACTGAAGCTTTCTTT. As protein: CASSLRGINTEAFF.

This clonotype showed up many times. The V gene is TRBV29-1, the J gene TRBJ2-1, with D possibly matching TRBD2 (7 bases). CDR3 length: 12 amino acids. Germline V lookup: CDR1 SQVTM, CDR2 ANQGSEA. Trimming removed 6 bases from V and 7 bases from J, with 13 bases in between. The CDR3 DNA reads TGCAGCGTAAAAGAGGGGGGGAATGAGCAGTTCTTC. It codes for CSVKEGGNEQFF.

This clonotype was observed many times. The gene calls are TRBV7-9 and TRBJ2-7; tentatively, D is TRBD1 (6 bases). Germline-derived CDR1 and CDR2 are SEHNR and FQNEAQ (reference sequence). This CDR3 comprises 14 residues. Trimming cost V 2 bases and J 2 bases, with 10 bases left between them. For the CDR3, the DNA is TGTGCCAGCAGCTTACGGGACAAACCCTACGAGCAGTACTTC. It codes for CASSLRDKPYEQYF.

The rearrangement uses TRBV4-3 and TRBJ2-6, with no clear D. Trimming pared 6 bases from V and 0 bases from J, leaving 6 bases between. The CDR3 sequence is 14 residues long. The V gene's germline CDR1 is LGHNA and CDR2 YSLEER. Here the CDR3 reads CASRSHSGANVLTF. The CDR3 region has the DNA TGCGCCAGCAGGAGTCACTCTGGGGCCAACGTCCTGACTTTC.

This clonotype has just a few counts. The V gene is TRBV7-8, the J gene TRBJ1-3, with a weak D call TRBD1 (5 bases). This CDR3 is built from 14 residues. V lost 5 bases and J 8 bases, leaving 16 bases between the germline ends. The germline gives CDR1 SGHVS, CDR2 FQNEAQ. CDR3 sequence reads: CASSRDPYSDTIYF. The DNA for the CDR3 is TGTGCCAGCAGCCGGGACCCATACTCGGACACCATATATTTT.

This clonotype was counted many times. The chain couples TRBV20-1 to TRBJ2-7, with 12 bases lining up with TRBD2. This CDR3 is 13 amino acids long. V lost 6 bases, J lost 3 bases, and 3 bases stayed unmatched. Germline V lookup: CDR1 DFQATT, CDR2 SNEGSKA (reference sequence). This CDR3 reads CSARTSGIYEQYF. DNA of the CDR3: TGCAGTGCCAGGACTAGCGGGATCTACGAGCAGTACTTC.

This clonotype was counted ten times or more. The V and J genes are TRBV28 and TRBJ2-7, with 10 bases identical to TRBD2. J was trimmed by 8 bases and V by 2 bases; bases with no gene match: 6. Germline-derived CDR1 and CDR2 are MDHEN and SYDVKM. The CDR3 spans 14 residues. CDR3 region: CASSLASGSLKQYF. CDR3 DNA sequence: TGTGCCAGCAGTTTAGCTAGCGGGAGCCTCAAGCAGTACTTC.

This clonotype appeared a few times. The genes are TRBV7-4 and TRBJ2-7; 9 bases fit TRBD2. Losses at the gene ends were 1 base for V and 0 bases for J; bases not matched to a gene: 19. The germline V gene encodes CDR1 SGHVT and CDR2 SQSDAQ. The CDR3 is 21 residues long. CDR3 sequence (DNA): TGTGCCAGCAGCTTAGGACAGCAAACCGGGACTAGCTCCAAGAGCTCCTACGAGCAGTACTTC. Amino acid sequence: CASSLGQQTGTSSKSSYEQYF.

The CDR3 reads CASSLAVFPDTDTQYF. CDR3 coding DNA: TGCGCCAGCAGCTTGGCCGTGTTTCCCGACACAGATACGCAGTATTTT. The chain carries TRBV5-1 and TRBJ2-3; D unclear. The CDR3 covers 16 residues. V dropped 0 bases and J dropped 2 bases, with 13 bases sitting between them. CDR1 is SGHRS, CDR2 YFSETQ, per germline.

This clonotype was detected many times. The chain recombines TRBV24-1 with TRBJ1-5; 11 bases are shared with TRBD1. With 4 bases clipped from V and 6 bases from J, the junction kept 4 bases outside the gene matches. Germline-derived CDR1 and CDR2 are KGHDR and SFDVKD. This CDR3 has 15 amino acids. This chain's CDR3 is CATSEGQGGGQPQHF. CDR3 bases: TGTGCCACCAGTGAGGGACAGGGGGGCGGTCAGCCCCAGCATTTT.

This clonotype was counted many times. The chain employs TRBV9 and TRBJ2-3; 14 nucleotides agree with TRBD2. Germline V gene data show CDR1 as SGDLS and CDR2 as YYNGEE. CDR3 size: 16 residues. After removal of 4 bases from V and 5 bases from J, the junction contained 6 bases not matched to a gene. CDR3 sequence (DNA): TGTGCCAGCAGCTCCGGACTAGCGGGAGGTGTAGATACGCAGTATTTT. Protein: CASSSGLAGGVDTQYF.

V usage is TRBV29-1 and J usage is TRBJ2-5, with D perhaps TRBD2 (6 bases). Per the germline V gene, CDR1 is SQVTM and CDR2 is ANQGSEA. Deletions cut 2 bases from V and 4 bases from J, with 11 bases between. The CDR3 consists of 13 residues. The CDR3 is CSVERGTRETQYF. The CDR3 nucleotides are TGCAGCGTTGAACGGGGGACGCGAGAGACCCAGTACTTC.